The present TCR beta chain was sequenced within a study of T cells in Graves' hyperthyroidism and ophthalmopathy. At the level of the study: Peripheral blood collection took place at initial diagnosis, before any treatment. Points from the study as a whole: Blood held most thyroid clonotypes expanded above 0.001 frequency.

RNA transcripts served as the template for amplifying TCR beta CDR3 regions. The HTBI primer set was used in a first-round RT-PCR of the TCR CDR3. TCRdb reprocessed the multiplex PCR reads via MiXCR and lists one record per CDR3 protein. The sample has 500,000 to 550,000 distinct CDR3 sequences, just under 20% seen once; the top ten hold about half. The V end was cut by 0 bases, the J end by 0 bases, with 12 bases between. Per the germline V gene, CDR1 is PRHDT and CDR2 is FYEKMQ (reference sequence). CDR3 length equals 17 residues. Duration under 3 months, a NOSPECS grade of at least 4, and a Clinical Activity Score of at least 3 characterized the ophthalmopathy patients. This clonotype was detected only a few times. Its antigen remains unidentified.

Sequencing was performed on blood. The V call is TRBV13, the J call TRBJ2-4, with D hard to call. This TCR derives from a man in his forties with Graves' ophthalmopathy. CDR3: CASSLGLEQLAKNIQYF. The CDR3 nucleotides are TGTGCCAGCAGCTTAGGCCTAGAGCAGTTAGCCAAAAACATTCAGTACTTC.